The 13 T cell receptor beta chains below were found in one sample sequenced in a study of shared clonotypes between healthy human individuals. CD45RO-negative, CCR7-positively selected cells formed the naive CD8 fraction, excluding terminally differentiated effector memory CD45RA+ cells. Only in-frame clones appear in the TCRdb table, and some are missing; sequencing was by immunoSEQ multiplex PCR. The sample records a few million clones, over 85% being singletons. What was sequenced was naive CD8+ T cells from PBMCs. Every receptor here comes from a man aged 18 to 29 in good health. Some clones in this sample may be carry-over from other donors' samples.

The DNA of the CDR3 is TGTGCCAGCAGTTTACAGGGACAGGAGACCCAGTACTTC. It is translated as CASSLQGQETQYF. V usage is TRBV27 and J usage is TRBJ2-5; 7 bases fit TRBD1. This CDR3 comprises 13 residues. The junction had 2 bases not matched to a gene; V was cut back by 2 bases and J by 5 bases. CDR1 is MNHEY, CDR2 SMNVEV, per germline (reference sequence).

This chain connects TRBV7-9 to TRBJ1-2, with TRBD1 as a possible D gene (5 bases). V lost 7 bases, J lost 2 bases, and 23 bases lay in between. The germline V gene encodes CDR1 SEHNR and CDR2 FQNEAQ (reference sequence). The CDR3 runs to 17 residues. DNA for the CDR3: TGTGCCAGCACCCCGTGGGTGGTTGCCTCAGGGAACTATGGCTACACCTTC. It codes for CASTPWVVASGNYGYTF. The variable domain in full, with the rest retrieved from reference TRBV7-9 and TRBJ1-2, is DTGVSQNPRHKITKRGQNVTFRCDPISEHNRLYWYRQTLGQGPEFLTYFQNEAQLEKSRLLSDRFSAERPKGSFSTLEIQRTEQGDSAMYLCASTPWVVASGNYGYTFGSGTRLTVV.

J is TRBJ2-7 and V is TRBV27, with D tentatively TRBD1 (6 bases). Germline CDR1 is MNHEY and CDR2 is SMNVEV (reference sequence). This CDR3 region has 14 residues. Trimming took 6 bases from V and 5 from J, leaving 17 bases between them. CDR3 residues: CASRLRGTMDEQYF. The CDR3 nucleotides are TGTGCCAGCAGGCTCAGGGGAACCATGGACGAGCAGTACTTC.

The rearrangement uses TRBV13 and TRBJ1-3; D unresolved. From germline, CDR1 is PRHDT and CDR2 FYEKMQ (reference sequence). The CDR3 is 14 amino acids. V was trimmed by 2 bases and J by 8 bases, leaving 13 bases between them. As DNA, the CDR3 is TGTGCCAGCAGCTTAATGGGTGCCACGGACACCATATATTTT. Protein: CASSLMGATDTIYF.

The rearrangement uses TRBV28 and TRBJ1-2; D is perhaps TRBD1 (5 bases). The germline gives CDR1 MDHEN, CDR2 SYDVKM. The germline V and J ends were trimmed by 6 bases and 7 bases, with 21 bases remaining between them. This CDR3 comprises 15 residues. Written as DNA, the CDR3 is TGTGCCAGCAGCCCCGGGGGGGGTTCGGGCCTTGGCTACACCTTC. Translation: CASSPGGGSGLGYTF.

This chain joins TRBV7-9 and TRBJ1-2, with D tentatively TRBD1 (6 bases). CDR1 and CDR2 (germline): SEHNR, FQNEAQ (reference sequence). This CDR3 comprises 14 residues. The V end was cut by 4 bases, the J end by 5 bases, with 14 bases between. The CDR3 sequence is CASSSPGTSYGYTF. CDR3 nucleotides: TGTGCCAGCAGCTCCCCCGGGACATCTTATGGCTACACCTTC.

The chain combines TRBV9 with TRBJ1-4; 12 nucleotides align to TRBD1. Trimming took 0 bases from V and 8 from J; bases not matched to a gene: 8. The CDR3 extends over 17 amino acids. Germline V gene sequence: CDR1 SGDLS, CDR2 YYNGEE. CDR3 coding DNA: TGTGCCAGCAGCGTAGCTCGGGACAGGGGGCCTGGGGAAAAACTGTTTTTT. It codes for CASSVARDRGPGEKLFF.

The CDR3 DNA reads as TGCAGTGCCTGGGCCAACAATGAGCAGTTCTTC. This sequence encodes CSAWANNEQFF. The V call is TRBV20-1, the J call TRBJ2-1; D gene unclear. Trimming left V 6 bases short and J 5 bases short, with 8 bases between. The CDR3 is made up of 11 amino acids. Per the germline V gene, CDR1 is DFQATT and CDR2 is SNEGSKA (reference sequence).

For the CDR3, the DNA is TGTGCCAGCAGCTTGGGGGGATCGAGTAGGGATACGCAGTATTTT. Translated: CASSLGGSSRDTQYF. The V call is TRBV9, the J call TRBJ2-3, with D possibly being TRBD2 (6 bases). The CDR3 is made up of 15 amino acids. The germline V gene has CDR1 SGDLS and CDR2 YYNGEE. Trimming took 4 bases from V and 6 from J, leaving 18 bases between them.

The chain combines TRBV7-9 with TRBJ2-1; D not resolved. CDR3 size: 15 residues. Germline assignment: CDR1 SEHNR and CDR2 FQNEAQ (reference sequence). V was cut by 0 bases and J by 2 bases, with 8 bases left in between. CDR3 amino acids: CASSLASWTYNEQFF. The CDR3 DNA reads TGTGCCAGCAGCTTAGCTAGCTGGACCTACAATGAGCAGTTCTTC.

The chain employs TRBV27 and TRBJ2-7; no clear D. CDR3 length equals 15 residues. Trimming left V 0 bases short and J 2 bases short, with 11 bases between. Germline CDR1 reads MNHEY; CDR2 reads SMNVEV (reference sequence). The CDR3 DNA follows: TGTGCCAGCAGTTTATCGTCCTACTCCACCTACGAGCAGTACTTC. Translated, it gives CASSLSSYSTYEQYF.

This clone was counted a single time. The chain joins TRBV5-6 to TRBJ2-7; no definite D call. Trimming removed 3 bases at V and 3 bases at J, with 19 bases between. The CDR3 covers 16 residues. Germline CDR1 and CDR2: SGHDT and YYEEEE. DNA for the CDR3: TGTGCCAGCAGCTCAGGCTCCGGGTTAGATGTCTACGAGCAGTACTTC. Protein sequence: CASSSGSGLDVYEQYF. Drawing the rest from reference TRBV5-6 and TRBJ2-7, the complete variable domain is DAGVTQSPTHLIKTRGQQVTLRCSPKSGHDTVSWYQQALGQGPQFIFQYYEEEERQRGNFPDRFSGHQFPNYSSELNVNALLLGDSALYLCASSSGSGLDVYEQYFGPGTRLTVT.

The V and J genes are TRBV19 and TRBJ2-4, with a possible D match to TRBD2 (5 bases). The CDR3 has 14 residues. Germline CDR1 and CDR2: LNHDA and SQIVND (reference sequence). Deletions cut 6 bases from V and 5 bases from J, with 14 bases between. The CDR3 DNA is TGTGCCAGTAGCTCCCGAGCGGCCCAAAACATTCAGTACTTC. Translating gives CASSSRAAQNIQYF.